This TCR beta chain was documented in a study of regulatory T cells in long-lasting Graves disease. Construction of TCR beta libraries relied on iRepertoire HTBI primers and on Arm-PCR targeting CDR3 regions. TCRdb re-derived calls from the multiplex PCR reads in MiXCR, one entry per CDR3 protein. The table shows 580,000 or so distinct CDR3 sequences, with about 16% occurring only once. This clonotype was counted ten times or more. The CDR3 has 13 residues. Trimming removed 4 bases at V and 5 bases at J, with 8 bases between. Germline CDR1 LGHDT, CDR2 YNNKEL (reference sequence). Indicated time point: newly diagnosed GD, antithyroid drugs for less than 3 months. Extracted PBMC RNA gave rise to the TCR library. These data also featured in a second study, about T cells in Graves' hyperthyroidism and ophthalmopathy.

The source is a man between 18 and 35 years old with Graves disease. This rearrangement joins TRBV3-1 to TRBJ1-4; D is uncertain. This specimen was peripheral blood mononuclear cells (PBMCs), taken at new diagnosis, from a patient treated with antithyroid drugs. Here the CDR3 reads CASSRQDNEKLFF. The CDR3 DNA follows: TGTGCCAGCAGCCGTCAGGACAATGAAAAACTGTTTTTT.